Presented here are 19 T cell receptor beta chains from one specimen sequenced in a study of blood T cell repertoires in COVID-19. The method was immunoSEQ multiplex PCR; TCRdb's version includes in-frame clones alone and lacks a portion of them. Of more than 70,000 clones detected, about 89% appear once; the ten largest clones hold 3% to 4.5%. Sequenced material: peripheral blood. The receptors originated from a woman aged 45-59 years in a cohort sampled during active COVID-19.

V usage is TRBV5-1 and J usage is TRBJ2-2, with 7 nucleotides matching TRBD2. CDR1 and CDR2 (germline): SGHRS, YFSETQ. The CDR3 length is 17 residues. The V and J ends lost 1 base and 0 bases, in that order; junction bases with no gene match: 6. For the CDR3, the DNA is TGCGCCAGCAGCTTGCGGAGCGGGACCGCGAACACCGGGGAGCTGTTTTTT. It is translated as CASSLRSGTANTGELFF.

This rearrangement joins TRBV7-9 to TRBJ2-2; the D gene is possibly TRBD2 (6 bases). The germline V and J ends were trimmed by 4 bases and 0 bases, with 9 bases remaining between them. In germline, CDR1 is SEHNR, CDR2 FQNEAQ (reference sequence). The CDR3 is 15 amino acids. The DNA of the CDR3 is TGTGCCAGCAGCTGGGGGGACTCGAACACCGGGGAGCTGTTTTTT. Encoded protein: CASSWGDSNTGELFF.

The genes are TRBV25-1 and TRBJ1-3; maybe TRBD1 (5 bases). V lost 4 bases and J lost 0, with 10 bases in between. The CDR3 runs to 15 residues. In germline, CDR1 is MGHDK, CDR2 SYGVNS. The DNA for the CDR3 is TGTGCCAGCAGTGGTAACGGGGGCTCTGGAAACACCATATATTTT. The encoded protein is CASSGNGGSGNTIYF.

CDR3 bases: TGTGCCAGCAGCTCCATCGGGTCGGGGAGAGGGAATGAGCAGTTCTTC. This sequence encodes CASSSIGSGRGNEQFF. The chain combines TRBV7-3 with TRBJ2-1, with a tentative D call TRBD2 (5 bases). CDR3 size: 16 residues. The V gene lost 4 bases and the J gene lost 7 bases, with 20 bases spanning the gap. Germline V lookup: CDR1 SGHTA, CDR2 FQGTGA.

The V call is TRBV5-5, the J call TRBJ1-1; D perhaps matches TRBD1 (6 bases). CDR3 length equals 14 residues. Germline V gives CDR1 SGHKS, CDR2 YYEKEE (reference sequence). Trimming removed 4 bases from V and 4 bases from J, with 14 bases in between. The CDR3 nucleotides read TGTGCCAGCAGCACAGGGACCCTCGGCACTGAAGCTTTCTTT. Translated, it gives CASSTGTLGTEAFF.

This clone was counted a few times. The CDR3 reads CASSLAGSNEQYF. The CDR3 nucleotides are TGTGCCAGCAGCTTGGCCGGGAGTAACGAGCAGTACTTC. The chain has TRBV5-4 and TRBJ2-7, with a possible D match to TRBD2 (6 bases). V shed 0 bases and J shed 5 bases, with 9 bases lying between them. This CDR3 has 13 residues. The germline V gene encodes CDR1 SGHNT and CDR2 YYREEE (reference sequence).

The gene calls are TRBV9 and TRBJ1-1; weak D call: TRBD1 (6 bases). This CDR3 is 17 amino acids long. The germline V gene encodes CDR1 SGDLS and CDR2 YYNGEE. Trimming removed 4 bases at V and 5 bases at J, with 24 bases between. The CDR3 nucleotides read TGTGCCAGCAGCCCGAGGGGGACCCAAAGGGGAGGGACTGAAGCTTTCTTT. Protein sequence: CASSPRGTQRGGTEAFF.

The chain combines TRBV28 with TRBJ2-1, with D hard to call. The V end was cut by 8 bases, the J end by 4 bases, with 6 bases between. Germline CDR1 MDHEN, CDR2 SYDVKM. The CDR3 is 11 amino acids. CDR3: CASSRYNEQFF. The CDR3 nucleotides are TGTGCCAGCTCCCGGTACAATGAGCAGTTCTTC.

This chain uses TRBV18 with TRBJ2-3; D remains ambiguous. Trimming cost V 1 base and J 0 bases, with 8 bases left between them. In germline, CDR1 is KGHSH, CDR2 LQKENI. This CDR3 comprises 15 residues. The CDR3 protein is CASSPRPTSTDTQYF. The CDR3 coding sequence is TGTGCCAGCTCACCACGCCCGACTAGCACAGATACGCAGTATTTT.

The CDR3 loop reads CASSWDRADTEAFF. The CDR3 DNA is TGTGCCAGCAGCTGGGACAGGGCGGACACTGAAGCTTTCTTT. This rearrangement joins TRBV11-1 to TRBJ1-1, with TRBD1 matching 9 bases. This CDR3 spans 14 amino acids. With V trimmed by 4 bases and J by 3 bases, 3 bases remained unmatched. Germline V gives CDR1 SGHAT, CDR2 FQDESV (reference sequence).

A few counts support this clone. The CDR3 is CASSFPGTGSWEQYF. CDR3 coding DNA: TGTGCCAGCAGCTTCCCAGGGACAGGGTCGTGGGAGCAGTACTTC. This chain connects TRBV7-2 to TRBJ2-7; 9 positions match TRBD1. The CDR3 has 15 amino acids. J gave up 7 bases and V 3 bases, and 10 bases lay outside the gene matches. Germline CDR1 is SGHTA and CDR2 is FQGNSA.

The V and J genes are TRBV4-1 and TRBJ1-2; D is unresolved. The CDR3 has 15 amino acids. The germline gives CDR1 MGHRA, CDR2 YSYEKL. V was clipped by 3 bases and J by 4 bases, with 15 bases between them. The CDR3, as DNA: TGCGCCAGCAGCCAGGAGGGTGGGGATAGCTATGGCTACACCTTC. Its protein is CASSQEGGDSYGYTF.

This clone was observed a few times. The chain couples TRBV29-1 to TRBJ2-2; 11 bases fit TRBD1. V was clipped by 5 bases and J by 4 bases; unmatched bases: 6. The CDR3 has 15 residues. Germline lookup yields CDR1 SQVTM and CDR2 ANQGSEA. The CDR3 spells CSVSRTGGGTGELFF. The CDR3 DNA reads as TGCAGCGTTTCCCGGACAGGGGGCGGCACCGGGGAGCTGTTTTTT.

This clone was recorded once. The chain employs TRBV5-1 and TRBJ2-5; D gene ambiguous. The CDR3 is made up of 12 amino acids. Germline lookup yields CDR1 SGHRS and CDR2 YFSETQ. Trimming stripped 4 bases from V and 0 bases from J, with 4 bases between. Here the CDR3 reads CASSLHQETQYF. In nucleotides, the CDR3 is TGCGCCAGCAGCCTTCACCAAGAGACCCAGTACTTC.

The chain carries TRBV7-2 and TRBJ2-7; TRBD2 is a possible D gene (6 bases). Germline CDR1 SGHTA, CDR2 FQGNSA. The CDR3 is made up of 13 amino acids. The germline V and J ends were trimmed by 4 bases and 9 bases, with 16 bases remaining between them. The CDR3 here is CASSWSRGKRQYF. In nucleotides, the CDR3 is TGTGCCAGCAGCTGGTCTCGGGGGAAACGGCAGTACTTC.

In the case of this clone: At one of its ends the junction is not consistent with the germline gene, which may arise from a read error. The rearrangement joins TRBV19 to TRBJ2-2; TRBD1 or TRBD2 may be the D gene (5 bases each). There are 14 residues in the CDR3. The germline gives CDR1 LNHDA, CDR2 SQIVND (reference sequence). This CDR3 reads CASSIGAGTGELFF. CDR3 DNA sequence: TGTGCCAGTAGCATAGGGGCGGGCACCGGGGAGCTGTTTTTT.

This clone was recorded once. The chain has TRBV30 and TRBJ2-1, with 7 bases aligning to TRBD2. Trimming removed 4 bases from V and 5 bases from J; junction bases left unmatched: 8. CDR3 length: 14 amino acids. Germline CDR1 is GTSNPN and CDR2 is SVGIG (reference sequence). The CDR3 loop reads CAWTWGGTNNEQFF. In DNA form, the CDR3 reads TGTGCCTGGACCTGGGGGGGGACCAACAATGAGCAGTTCTTC.

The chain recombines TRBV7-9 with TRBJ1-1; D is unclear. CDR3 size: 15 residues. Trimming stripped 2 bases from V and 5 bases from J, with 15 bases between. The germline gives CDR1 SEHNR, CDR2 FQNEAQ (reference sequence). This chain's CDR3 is CASSLKGIEGTEAFF. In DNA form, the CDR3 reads TGTGCCAGCAGCTTAAAAGGGATAGAGGGAACTGAAGCTTTCTTT.

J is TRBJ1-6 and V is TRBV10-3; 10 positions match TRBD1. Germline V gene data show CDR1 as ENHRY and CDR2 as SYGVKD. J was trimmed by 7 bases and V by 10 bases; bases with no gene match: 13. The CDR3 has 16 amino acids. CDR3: CATSPGGTGANSPLHF. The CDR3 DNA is TGTGCCACCTCCCCCGGGGGGACAGGGGCCAATTCACCCCTCCACTTT.